Listed below are T cell receptor beta chains from one sample, sequenced in a study of shared T cell receptors in the human thymus. Sequencing used immunoSEQ multiplex PCR; TCRdb keeps in-frame clones, though not all of them. This table holds about 660,000 clones, 85% to 90% found once. The same data also contributed to another study, on human thymus T cells.

Sequencing was performed on thymocytes. Receptors were obtained from a boy under two years old with a congenital heart defect. The CDR3 runs from the conserved cysteine through the conserved F or W. D genes are given only for firm matches. Size tells how often a clone was seen (once, few, many) or the class of an expanded clone, and some rows leave it out.

size,D,J,length,V,DNA,CDR3
.,TRBD2,TRBJ2-7,15,TRBV13,TGTGCCAGCAGTTCCGGACTAGCGGGAGAGGACGAGCAGTACTTC,CASSSGLAGEDEQYF
.,.,TRBJ1-2,14,TRBV9,TGTGCCAGCAGCCCCGAGGAGAGATTCTATGGCTACACCTTC,CASSPEERFYGYTF
once,.,TRBJ2-7,14,TRBV18,TGTGCCAGCTCACTCAGGAGGAGCTCCTACGAGCAGTACTTC,CASSLRRSSYEQYF
.,.,TRBJ2-3,11,TRBV6-6,TGTGCCAGCAGCAACACAGATACGCAGTATTTT,CASSNTDTQYF
.,.,TRBJ2-3,11,TRBV20-1,TGCAGTGCTGACAACAGGGATACGCAGTATTTT,CSADNRDTQYF
.,TRBD2,TRBJ2-5,15,TRBV4-1,TGCGCCAGCAGCCAAGATGGACTAGCGGAAGAGACCCAGTACTTC,CASSQDGLAEETQYF
once,TRBD1,TRBJ2-1,15,TRBV5-4,TGTGCCAGCACCCGAGCGGACAGGGGAAGCAATGAGCAGTTCTTC,CASTRADRGSNEQFF
.,.,TRBJ2-7,16,TRBV9,TGTGCCAGCAGCCCAGGGGTGGCTAGCGGAACCTACGAGCAGTACTTC,CASSPGVASGTYEQYF
.,TRBD2,TRBJ2-1,18,TRBV25-1,TGTGCCAGCAGTGAAGGTACTAGCGGGAGGGCCAGCTTAAATGAGCAGTTCTTC,CASSEGTSGRASLNEQFF
.,.,TRBJ2-1,13,TRBV7-6,TGTGCCAGCAGCTTAGGGAAACGGGATGAGCAGTTCTTC,CASSLGKRDEQFF
.,.,TRBJ1-2,16,TRBV27,TGTGCCAGCAGATCCTCGCGGGACCGCCATCGATATGGCTACACCTTC,CASRSSRDRHRYGYTF
.,.,TRBJ1-2,16,TRBV7-9,TGTGCCAGCAGCCCAACCGGAGGACAGCCGAACTATGGCTACACCTTC,CASSPTGGQPNYGYTF
.,.,TRBJ2-3,15,TRBV4-2,TGTGCCAGCAGCCAAGCTAGGGGGAAGGGAAATACGCAGTATTTT,CASSQARGKGNTQYF
.,TRBD1,TRBJ2-4,17,TRBV2,TGTGCCAGCAGTGAATCGGGCGGAACAGGGGGCAGGAACATTCAGTACTTC,CASSESGGTGGRNIQYF
.,.,TRBJ2-3,14,TRBV11-2,TGTGCCAGCAGCTTAGAAGCGGGACAAGATACGCAGTATTTT,CASSLEAGQDTQYF
.,TRBD2,TRBJ2-7,18,TRBV11-2,TGTGCCAGCAGCTGCAACCCGGGGGTGCGGGAGGCCTCCTACGAGCAGTACTTC,CASSCNPGVREASYEQYF
.,.,TRBJ1-4,15,TRBV9,TGTGCCAGCAGCGGTCTTCAGGGCACTAATGAAAAACTGTTTTTT,CASSGLQGTNEKLFF
.,TRBD2,TRBJ2-1,16,TRBV4-3,TGCGCCAGCAGCTCTAGCGGGAGAACGGTTTACAATGAGCAGTTCTTC,CASSSSGRTVYNEQFF
.,.,TRBJ1-1,12,TRBV30,TGTGCCTGGAGCCCAGGTATCACTGAAGCTTTCTTT,CAWSPGITEAFF
.,TRBD1,TRBJ2-7,16,TRBV7-9,TGTGCCAGCAGCCCTGCAGGGGGCCCGACCACCCACGAGCAGTACTTC,CASSPAGGPTTHEQYF
.,.,TRBJ2-5,13,TRBV29-1,TGCAGCGCCTCTCAAGGAGATCAAGAGACCCAGTACTTC,CSASQGDQETQYF
.,TRBD2,TRBJ2-1,17,TRBV2,TGTGCCAGCAGTGAAGAGCTAGCGGAGGCGACCTACAATGAGCAGTTCTTC,CASSEELAEATYNEQFF
.,.,TRBJ1-6,17,TRBV5-6,TGTGCCAGCAGCTTGTGGCAGGGGCCTTCTTATAATTCACCCCTCCACTTT,CASSLWQGPSYNSPLHF
.,.,TRBJ1-3,19,TRBV15,TGTGCCACCAGCAGGAGAGACAGCCGCCGTCCAAAGGAGAGAAACACCATATATTTT,CATSRRDSRRPKERNTIYF
.,TRBD2,TRBJ2-2,15,TRBV11-2,TGTGCCAGCAGCCTCGGGGAGGGCCTGGCCGGGGAGCTGTTTTTT,CASSLGEGLAGELFF
.,.,TRBJ2-7,16,TRBV15,TGTGCCACCAGCAGAGATTGGGTACTAGTTACCTACGAGCAGTACTTC,CATSRDWVLVTYEQYF
few,.,TRBJ1-4,16,TRBV19,TGTGCCAGTAGTAGAGGTCAAACTCAAGGAAATGAAAAACTGTTTTTT,CASSRGQTQGNEKLFF
once,TRBD1,TRBJ2-5,18,TRBV5-6,TGTGCCAGCAGCCATAGGCGGGATGACAGGGGGGACCAAGAGACCCAGTACTTC,CASSHRRDDRGDQETQYF